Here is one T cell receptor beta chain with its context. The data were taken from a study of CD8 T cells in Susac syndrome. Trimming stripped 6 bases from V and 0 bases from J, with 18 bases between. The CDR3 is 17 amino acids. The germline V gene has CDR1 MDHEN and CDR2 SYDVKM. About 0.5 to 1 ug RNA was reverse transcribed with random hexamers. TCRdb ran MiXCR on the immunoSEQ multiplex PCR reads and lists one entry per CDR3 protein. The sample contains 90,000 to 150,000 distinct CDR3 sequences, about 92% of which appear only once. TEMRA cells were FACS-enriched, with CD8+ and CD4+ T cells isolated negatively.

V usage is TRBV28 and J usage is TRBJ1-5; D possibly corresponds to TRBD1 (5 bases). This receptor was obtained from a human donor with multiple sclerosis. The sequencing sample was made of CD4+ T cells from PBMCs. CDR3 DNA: TGTGCCAGCAGATACCCGCCAGGGTTGGGTAGCAATCAGCCCCAGCATTTT. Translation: CASRYPPGLGSNQPQHF.